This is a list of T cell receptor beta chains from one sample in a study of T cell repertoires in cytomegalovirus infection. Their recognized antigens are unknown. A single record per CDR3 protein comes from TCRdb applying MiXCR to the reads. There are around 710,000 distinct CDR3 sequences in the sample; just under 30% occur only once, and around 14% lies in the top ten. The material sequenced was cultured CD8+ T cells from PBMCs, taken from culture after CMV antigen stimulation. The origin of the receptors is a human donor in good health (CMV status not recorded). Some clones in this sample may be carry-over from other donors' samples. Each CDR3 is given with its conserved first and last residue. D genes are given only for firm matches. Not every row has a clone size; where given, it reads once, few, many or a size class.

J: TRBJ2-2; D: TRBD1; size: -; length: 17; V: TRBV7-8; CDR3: CASSLGDTDRATGELFF; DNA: TGTGCCAGCAGCTTAGGGGATACGGACAGGGCTACCGGGGAGCTGTTTTTT
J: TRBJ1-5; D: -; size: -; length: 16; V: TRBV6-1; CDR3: CASSEFNGWSNQPQHF; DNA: TGTGCCAGCAGTGAATTTAACGGGTGGTCTAATCAGCCCCAGCATTTT
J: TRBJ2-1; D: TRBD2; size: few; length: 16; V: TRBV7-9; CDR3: CASSLIGGSSYNEQFF; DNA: TGTGCCAGCAGCTTAATCGGGGGGAGCTCCTACAATGAGCAGTTCTTC
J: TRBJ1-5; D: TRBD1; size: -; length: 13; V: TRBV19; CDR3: CASAGGGGQPQHF; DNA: TGTGCCAGCGCAGGGGGCGGAGGACAGCCCCAGCATTTT
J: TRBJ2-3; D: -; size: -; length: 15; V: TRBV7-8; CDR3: CASSFTGAKTDTQYF; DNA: TGTGCCAGCAGCTTTACGGGGGCCAAGACAGATACGCAGTATTTT
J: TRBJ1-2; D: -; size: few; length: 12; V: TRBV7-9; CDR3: CASSLGLNGYTF; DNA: TGTGCCAGCAGCTTAGGACTGAATGGCTACACCTTC
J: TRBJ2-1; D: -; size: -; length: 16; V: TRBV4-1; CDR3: CASSQDDISSYNEQFF; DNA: TGCGCCAGCAGCCAAGATGACATTAGCTCCTACAATGAGCAGTTCTTC
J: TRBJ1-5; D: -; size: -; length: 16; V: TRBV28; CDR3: CASSFLAGTSNQPQHF; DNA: TGTGCCAGCAGTTTTTTAGCCGGGACTAGCAATCAGCCCCAGCATTTT
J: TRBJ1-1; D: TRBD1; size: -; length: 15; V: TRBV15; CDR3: CATSGRNRGSTEAFF; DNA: TGTGCCACCAGCGGAAGAAACAGGGGGAGCACTGAAGCTTTCTTT
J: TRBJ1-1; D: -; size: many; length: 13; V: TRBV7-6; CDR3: CASSPPGTEEAFF; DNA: TGTGCCAGCAGCCCCCCGGGCACAGAAGAAGCTTTCTTT
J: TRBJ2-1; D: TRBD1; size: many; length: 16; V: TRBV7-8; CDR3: CASSLVQGDGYNEQFF; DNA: TGTGCCAGCAGCTTAGTACAGGGGGATGGATACAATGAGCAGTTCTTC
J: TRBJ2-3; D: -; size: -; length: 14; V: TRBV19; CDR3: CASSILPGADTQYF; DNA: TGTGCCAGTAGTATTCTGCCAGGGGCAGATACGCAGTATTTT
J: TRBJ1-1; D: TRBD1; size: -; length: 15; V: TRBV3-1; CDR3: CASSLWTGSNTEAFF; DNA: TGTGCCAGCAGTCTCTGGACAGGCTCGAACACTGAAGCTTTCTTT
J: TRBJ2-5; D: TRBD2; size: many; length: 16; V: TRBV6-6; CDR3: CASTLLAGGPQETQYF; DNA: TGTGCCAGCACCTTACTCGCGGGGGGGCCTCAAGAGACCCAGTACTTC
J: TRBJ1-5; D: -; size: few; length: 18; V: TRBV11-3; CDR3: CASRTPPPQTNSNQPQHF; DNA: TGTGCCAGCAGAACTCCGCCGCCCCAGACCAATAGCAATCAGCCCCAGCATTTT
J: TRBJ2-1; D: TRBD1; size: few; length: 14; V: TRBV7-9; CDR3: CASSRTGDMDEQFF; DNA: TGTGCCAGCAGTCGGACAGGGGACATGGATGAGCAGTTCTTC
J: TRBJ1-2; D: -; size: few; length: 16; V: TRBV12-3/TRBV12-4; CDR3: CASSLLLRISNYGYTF; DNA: TGTGCCAGCAGTTTACTTTTGCGGATATCTAACTATGGCTACACCTTC
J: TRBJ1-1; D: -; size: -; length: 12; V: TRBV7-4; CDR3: CASSLRGDEAFF; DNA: TGTGCCAGCAGCCTGAGGGGGGATGAAGCTTTCTTT
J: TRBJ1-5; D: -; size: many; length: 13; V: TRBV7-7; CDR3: CASSPHPNQPQHF; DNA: TGTGCTAGCAGCCCACATCCCAATCAGCCCCAGCATTTT
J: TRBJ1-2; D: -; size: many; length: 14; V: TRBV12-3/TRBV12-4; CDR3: CATYPSAGEDGYTF; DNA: TGTGCCACCTACCCCTCTGCAGGGGAAGATGGCTACACCTTC
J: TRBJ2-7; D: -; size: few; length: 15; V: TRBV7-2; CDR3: CASSLAPESYYEQYF; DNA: TGTGCCAGCAGCTTAGCCCCAGAATCTTACTACGAGCAGTACTTC
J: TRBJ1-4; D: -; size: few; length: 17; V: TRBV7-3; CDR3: CASSYTLQRFQGEKLFF; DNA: TGTGCCAGCAGTTATACTCTTCAGCGATTTCAAGGTGAAAAACTGTTTTTT
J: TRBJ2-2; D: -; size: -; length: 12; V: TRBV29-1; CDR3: CSVGMGTGELFF; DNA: TGCAGCGTAGGGATGGGGACCGGGGAGCTGTTTTTT
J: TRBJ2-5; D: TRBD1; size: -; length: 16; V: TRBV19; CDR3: CASTPWDRDLQETQYF; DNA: TGTGCCAGTACCCCCTGGGACAGGGACCTTCAAGAGACCCAGTACTTC
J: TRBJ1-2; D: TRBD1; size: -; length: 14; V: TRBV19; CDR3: CASSIGTGGTGYTF; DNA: TGTGCCAGTAGTATCGGGACAGGGGGGACTGGCTACACCTTC
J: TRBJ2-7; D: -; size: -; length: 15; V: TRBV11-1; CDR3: CASSLGRKGDYEQYF; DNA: TGTGCCAGCAGCTTGGGTAGAAAGGGTGACTACGAGCAGTACTTC
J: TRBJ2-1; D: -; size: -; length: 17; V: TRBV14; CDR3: CASSQDTSLLGMDEQFF; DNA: TGTGCCAGCAGCCAAGATACTAGCCTGTTAGGAATGGATGAGCAGTTCTTC
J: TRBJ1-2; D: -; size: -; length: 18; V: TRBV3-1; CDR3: CASSQARAGRGANYGYTF; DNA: TGTGCCAGCAGCCAGGCTAGGGCAGGGAGAGGGGCTAACTATGGCTACACCTTC
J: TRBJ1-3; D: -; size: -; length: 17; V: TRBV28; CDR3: CASKHELWGNTGNTIYF; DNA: TGTGCCAGCAAACACGAACTTTGGGGGAACACCGGAAACACCATATATTTT
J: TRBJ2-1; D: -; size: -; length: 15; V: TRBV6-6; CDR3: CASKFPATVYNEQFF; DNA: TGTGCCAGCAAATTCCCAGCGACAGTTTACAATGAGCAGTTCTTC
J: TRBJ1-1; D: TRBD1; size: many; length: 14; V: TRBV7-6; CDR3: CASSSERGLTEAFF; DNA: TGTGCCAGCAGCTCCGAAAGGGGGCTGACTGAAGCTTTCTTT
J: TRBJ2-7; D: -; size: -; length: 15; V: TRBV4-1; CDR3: CASSQDPGSGYEQYF; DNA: TGCGCCAGCAGCCAAGATCCGGGCAGTGGCTACGAGCAGTACTTC
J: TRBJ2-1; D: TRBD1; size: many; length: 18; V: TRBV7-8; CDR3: CASSLVEGGQLLYNEQFF; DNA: TGTGCCAGCAGCTTAGTCGAAGGGGGCCAGTTATTATACAATGAGCAGTTCTTC
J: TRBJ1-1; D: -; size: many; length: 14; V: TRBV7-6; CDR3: CASSFGGDGYEAFF; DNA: TGTGCCAGCAGCTTTGGAGGGGACGGGTATGAAGCTTTCTTT
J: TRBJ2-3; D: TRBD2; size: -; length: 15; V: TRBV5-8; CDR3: CASSLGTSTTDTQYF; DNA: TGTGCCAGCAGCTTGGGGACTAGCACCACAGATACGCAGTATTTT
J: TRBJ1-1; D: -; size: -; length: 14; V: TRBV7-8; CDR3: CASSPRVSVAEAFF; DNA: TGTGCCAGCAGCCCCAGGGTTTCGGTCGCTGAAGCTTTCTTT
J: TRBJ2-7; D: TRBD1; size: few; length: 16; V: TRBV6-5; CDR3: CASSYSAGQVSYEQYF; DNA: TGTGCCAGCAGTTACTCTGCGGGACAGGTTTCCTACGAGCAGTACTTC
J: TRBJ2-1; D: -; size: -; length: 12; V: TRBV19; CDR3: CASSPGWYEQFF; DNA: TGTGCCAGTAGCCCCGGGTGGTATGAGCAGTTCTTC
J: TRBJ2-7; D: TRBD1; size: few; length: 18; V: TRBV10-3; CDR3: CAITRYKPQTGVSYEQYF; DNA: TGTGCCATCACCCGATACAAACCGCAAACAGGGGTATCCTACGAGCAGTACTTC
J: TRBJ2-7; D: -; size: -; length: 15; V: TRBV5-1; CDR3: CASSLDWGLSNEQYF; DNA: TGCGCCAGCAGCTTGGACTGGGGATTGTCAAACGAGCAGTACTTC
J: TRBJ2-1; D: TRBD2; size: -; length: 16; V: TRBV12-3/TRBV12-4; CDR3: CASSSGTSVSYNEQFF; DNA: TGTGCCAGCAGTTCTGGGACTAGCGTGAGCTACAATGAGCAGTTCTTC
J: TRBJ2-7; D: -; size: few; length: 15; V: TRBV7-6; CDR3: CASSPREDKTYEQYF; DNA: TGTGCCAGCAGCCCGCGAGAGGACAAAACCTACGAGCAGTACTTC
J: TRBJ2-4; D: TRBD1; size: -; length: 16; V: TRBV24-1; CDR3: CATSTVLRGQGIIQYF; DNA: TGTGCCACCAGTACGGTGCTACGGGGACAGGGGATAATTCAGTACTTC
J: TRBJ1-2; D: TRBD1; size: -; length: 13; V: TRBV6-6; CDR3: CASSYQGADGYTF; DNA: TGTGCCAGCAGTTATCAGGGGGCTGATGGCTACACCTTC
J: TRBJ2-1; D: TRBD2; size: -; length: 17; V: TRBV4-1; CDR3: CASSLLSGGALYNEQFF; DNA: TGCGCCAGCAGCCTCCTTAGCGGGGGGGCGCTCTACAATGAGCAGTTCTTC
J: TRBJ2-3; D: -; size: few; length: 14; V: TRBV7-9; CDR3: CASRSGPITDTQYF; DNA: TGTGCCAGCAGATCCGGACCGATCACAGATACGCAGTATTTT
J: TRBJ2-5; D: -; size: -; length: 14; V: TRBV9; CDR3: CASSVASREETQYF; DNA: TGTGCCAGCAGCGTAGCTTCCCGGGAGGAGACCCAGTACTTC
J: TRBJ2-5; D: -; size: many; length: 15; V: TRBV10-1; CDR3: CASSESATGQETQYF; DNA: TGCGCCAGCAGTGAGTCGGCGACTGGACAAGAGACCCAGTACTTC
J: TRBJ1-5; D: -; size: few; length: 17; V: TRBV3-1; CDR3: CASSQDRPGGRDQPQHF; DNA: TGTGCCAGCAGCCAAGATCGTCCGGGGGGACGGGATCAGCCCCAGCATTTT